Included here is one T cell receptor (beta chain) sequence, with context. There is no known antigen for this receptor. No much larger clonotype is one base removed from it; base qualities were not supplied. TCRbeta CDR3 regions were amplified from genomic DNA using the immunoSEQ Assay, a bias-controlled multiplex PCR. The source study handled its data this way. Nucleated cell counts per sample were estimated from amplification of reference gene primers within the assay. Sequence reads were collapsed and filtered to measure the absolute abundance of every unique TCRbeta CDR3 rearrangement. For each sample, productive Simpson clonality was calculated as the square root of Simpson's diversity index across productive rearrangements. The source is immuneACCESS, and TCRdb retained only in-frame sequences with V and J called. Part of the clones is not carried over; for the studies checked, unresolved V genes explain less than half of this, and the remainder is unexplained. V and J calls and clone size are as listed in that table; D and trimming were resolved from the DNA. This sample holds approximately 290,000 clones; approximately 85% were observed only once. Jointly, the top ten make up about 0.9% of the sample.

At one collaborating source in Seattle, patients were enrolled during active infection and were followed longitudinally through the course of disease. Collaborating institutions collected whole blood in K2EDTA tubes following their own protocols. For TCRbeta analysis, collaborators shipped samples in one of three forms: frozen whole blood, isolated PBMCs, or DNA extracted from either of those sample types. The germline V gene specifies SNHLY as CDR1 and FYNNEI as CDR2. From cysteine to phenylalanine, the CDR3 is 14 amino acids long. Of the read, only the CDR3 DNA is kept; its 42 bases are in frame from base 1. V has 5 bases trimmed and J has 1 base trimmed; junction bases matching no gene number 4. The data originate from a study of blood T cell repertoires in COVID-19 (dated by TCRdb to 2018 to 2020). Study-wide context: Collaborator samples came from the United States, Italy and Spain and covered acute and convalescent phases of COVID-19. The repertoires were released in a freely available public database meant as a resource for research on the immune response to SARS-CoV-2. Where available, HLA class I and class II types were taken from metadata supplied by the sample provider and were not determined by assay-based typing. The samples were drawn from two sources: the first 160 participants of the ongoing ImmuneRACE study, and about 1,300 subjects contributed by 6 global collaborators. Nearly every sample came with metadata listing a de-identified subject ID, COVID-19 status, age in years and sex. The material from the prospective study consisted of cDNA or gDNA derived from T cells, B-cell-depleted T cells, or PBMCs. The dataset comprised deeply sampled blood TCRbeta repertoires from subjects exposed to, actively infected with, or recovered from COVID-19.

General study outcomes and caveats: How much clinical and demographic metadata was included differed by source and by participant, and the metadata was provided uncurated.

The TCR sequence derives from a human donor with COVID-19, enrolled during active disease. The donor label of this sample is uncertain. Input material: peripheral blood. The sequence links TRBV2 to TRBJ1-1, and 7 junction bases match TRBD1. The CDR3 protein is CASSMGQPNTEAFF. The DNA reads TGTGCCAGCAGTATGGGACAGCCGAACACTGAAGCTTTCTTT.